The following is a T cell receptor (beta chain) sequence with its context. These data are taken from a study of blood T cell repertoires in COVID-19. On the study more broadly: Sites across the United States, Italy and Spain contributed samples from acute and convalescent COVID-19.

In the original workflow: Reference gene primer amplification yielded estimated nucleated cell counts. TCRdb's table, derived via immunoSEQ multiplex PCR, lists solely in-frame clones and lacks some. The V and J calls and the clone size are those of that table, but D and trimming were determined from the DNA. The table has some 300,000 clones, around nine tenths seen once. The CDR3 runs 15 residues. Germline CDR1 is LNHDA and CDR2 is SQIVND (reference sequence). Trimming removed 6 bases from V and 5 bases from J; junction bases left unmatched: 12. Participants classified as exposed had met a COVID-19 case within 2 weeks before study entry.

The V gene is TRBV19, the J gene TRBJ1-1; TRBD1 aligns across 7 bases. Sequenced: PBMCs or T cells enriched from blood (not recorded which). This TCR was sampled from a woman aged 45 to 65 who had been exposed to COVID-19. The CDR3 DNA reads TGTGCCAGTAGACTAGACAGGGAAGTATTAACTGAAGCTTTCTTT. Translating it yields CASRLDREVLTEAFF.